The clone carrying this T cell receptor (beta chain) appeared once. This specimen belongs to a study of blood T cell repertoires in COVID-19. Generated by immunoSEQ multiplex PCR, the TCRdb table keeps only in-frame clones and is missing some. The sample shows about 350,000 clones, about 88% of them seen only once. The CDR3 is made up of 14 amino acids. Per germline, CDR1 MDHEN and CDR2 SYDVKM. With V trimmed by 6 bases and J by 5 bases, 7 bases remained unmatched. The specimen was PBMCs or T cells enriched from blood (not recorded which). This TCR was sampled from a woman in her twenties or thirties who had been exposed to COVID-19. The gene calls are TRBV28 and TRBJ1-1; 9 positions match TRBD1. The CDR3 region is CASRTGGGETEAFF. The CDR3 region has the DNA TGTGCCAGCAGGACAGGGGGAGGGGAAACTGAAGCTTTCTTT.